This paragraph covers one TCR beta chain sequence. This entry is derived from a study of T cell responses to AZD1222 COVID-19 vaccine. The length of the CDR3 is 15 residues. Trimming removed 3 bases at V and 5 bases at J, with 17 bases between. The germline gives CDR1 SEHNR, CDR2 FQNEAQ (reference sequence). Only in-frame clones appear in the TCRdb table, and some are missing; sequencing was by immunoSEQ multiplex PCR. The sample lists some 150,000 clones, about 89% occurring once. The origin of this receptor is an adult who received the AZD1222 COVID-19 vaccine. This chain joins TRBV7-9 and TRBJ2-7; the D gene is possibly TRBD2 (6 bases). Sample: peripheral blood, taken 28 days after the second AZD1222 dose. CDR3 amino acids: CASSLLGGGADEQYF. CDR3 nucleotide sequence: TGTGCCAGCAGCTTGCTGGGGGGAGGAGCGGACGAGCAGTACTTC.